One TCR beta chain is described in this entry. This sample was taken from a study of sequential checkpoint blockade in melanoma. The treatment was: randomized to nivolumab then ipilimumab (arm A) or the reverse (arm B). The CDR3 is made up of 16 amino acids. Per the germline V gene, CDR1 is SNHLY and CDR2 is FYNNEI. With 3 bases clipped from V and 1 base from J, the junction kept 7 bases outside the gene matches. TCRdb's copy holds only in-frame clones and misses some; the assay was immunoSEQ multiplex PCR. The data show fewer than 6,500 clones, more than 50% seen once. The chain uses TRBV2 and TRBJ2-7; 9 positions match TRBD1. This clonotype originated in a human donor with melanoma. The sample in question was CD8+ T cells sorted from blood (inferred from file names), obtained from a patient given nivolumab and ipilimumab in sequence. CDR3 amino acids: CASSDDLTGGSYEQYF. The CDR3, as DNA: TGTGCCAGCAGTGATGATTTGACAGGGGGGTCCTACGAGCAGTACTTC. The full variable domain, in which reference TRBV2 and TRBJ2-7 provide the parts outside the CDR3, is EPEVTQTPSHQVTQMGQEVILRCVPISNHLYFYWYRQILGQKVEFLVSFYNNEISEKSEIFDDQFSVERPDGSNFTLKIRSTKLEDSAMYFCASSDDLTGGSYEQYFGPGTRLTVT.